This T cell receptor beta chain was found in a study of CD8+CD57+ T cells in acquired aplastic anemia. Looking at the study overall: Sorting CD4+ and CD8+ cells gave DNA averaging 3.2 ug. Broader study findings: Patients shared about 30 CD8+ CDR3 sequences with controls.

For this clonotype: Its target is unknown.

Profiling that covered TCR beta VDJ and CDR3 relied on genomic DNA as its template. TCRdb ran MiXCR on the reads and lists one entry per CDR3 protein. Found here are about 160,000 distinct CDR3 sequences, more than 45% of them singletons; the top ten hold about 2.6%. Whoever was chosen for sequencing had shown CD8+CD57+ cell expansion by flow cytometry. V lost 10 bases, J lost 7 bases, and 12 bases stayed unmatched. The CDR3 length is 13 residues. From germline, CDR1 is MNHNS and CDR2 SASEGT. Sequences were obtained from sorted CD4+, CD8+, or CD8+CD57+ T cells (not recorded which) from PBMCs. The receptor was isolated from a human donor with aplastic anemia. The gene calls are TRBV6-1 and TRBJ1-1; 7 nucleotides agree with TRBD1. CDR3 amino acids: CAIRGTEGNEAFF. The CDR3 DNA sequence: TGTGCCATCAGGGGGACCGAAGGGAATGAAGCTTTCTTT.